The sequence of this TCR beta chain was determined in a study of patients and donors after allogeneic stem cell transplantation (dated by TCRdb to about 2020). V is pruned by 5 bases and J by 3 bases, leaving 8 bases of the junction without a gene match. Sequences KGHSH (CDR1) and LQKENI (CDR2) are obtained from the germline V gene. The CDR3 runs 15 amino acids, cysteine and phenylalanine included. Only the CDR3 DNA is retained, 45 bases long and in frame from the first base. A word on this clonotype: This clone's antigen is unknown. Per-nucleotide qualities are absent, and no much larger clonotype sits a single base away.

Library preparation used RT-PCR. The instrument given in TCRdb is NextSeq 550. TCRdb itself trimmed the public reads at Q25 with fastp, ran MiXCR and retained productive beta chains. Rows with a matching CDR3 protein are joined into one entry that keeps the most common DNA and genes. Recorded for this sample are tens of thousands of distinct CDR3 sequences; 10% to 15% of them occurred a single time. Around 33% of the sample goes to the ten largest clones. The material sequenced was blood, either unsorted or a sorted T cell fraction (not recorded which). This sequence was found in a human donor who was either an allogeneic HSCT recipient or a stem cell or donor lymphocyte infusion donor (not recorded which). It is not recorded whose cells these are; they may come from a transplant donor. This chain joins TRBV18 to TRBJ1-2, with 8 bases matching TRBD1. The CDR3 sequence is CASSFQGARYYGYTF. At the DNA level, the sequence is TGTGCCAGCTCATTCCAGGGGGCTCGGTACTATGGCTACACCTTC.